One sample yielded the 2 T cell receptor beta chains listed below, sequenced in a study of T-cell memory formation after mild COVID-19. TCRdb used MiXCR to reprocess the 5' RACE reads, holding one entry per CDR3 protein. This table holds about 40,000 distinct CDR3 sequences, about an eighth found once. Material: PBMCs or a T cell subset sorted from them (not recorded which). The receptor source for this set is a young man who had mild COVID-19 (a few samples of this study predate the infection). Cell type and time point are not known.

The table lists this clonotype with a few counts. The CDR3 end shows no conserved phenylalanine or tryptophan, and so a read error is likely. The DNA for the CDR3 is TGCGCCAGCAGCCGGGGACTAGTGGGGAACATTCAGTACTCC. Protein product: CASSRGLVGNIQYS. The chain links TRBV4-1 to TRBJ2-4, with TRBD2 matching 8 bases. The CDR3 loop spans 14 amino acids. The ends lost 4 bases at V and 7 bases at J; junction bases unmatched: 6. CDR1 and CDR2 from the germline V gene are MGHRA and YSYEKL.

At least ten counts were recorded for this clonotype. The chain recombines TRBV4-2 with TRBJ2-7, with D perhaps TRBD2 (5 bases). V was trimmed by 4 bases and J by 0 bases, leaving 19 bases between them. The CDR3 runs to 17 residues. CDR1 is LGHNA, CDR2 YNFKEQ, per germline. The DNA of the CDR3 is TGTGCCAGCAGCCGCCGGGGAGATGGACCAAGCTCCTACGAGCAGTACTTC. Protein sequence: CASSRRGDGPSSYEQYF.